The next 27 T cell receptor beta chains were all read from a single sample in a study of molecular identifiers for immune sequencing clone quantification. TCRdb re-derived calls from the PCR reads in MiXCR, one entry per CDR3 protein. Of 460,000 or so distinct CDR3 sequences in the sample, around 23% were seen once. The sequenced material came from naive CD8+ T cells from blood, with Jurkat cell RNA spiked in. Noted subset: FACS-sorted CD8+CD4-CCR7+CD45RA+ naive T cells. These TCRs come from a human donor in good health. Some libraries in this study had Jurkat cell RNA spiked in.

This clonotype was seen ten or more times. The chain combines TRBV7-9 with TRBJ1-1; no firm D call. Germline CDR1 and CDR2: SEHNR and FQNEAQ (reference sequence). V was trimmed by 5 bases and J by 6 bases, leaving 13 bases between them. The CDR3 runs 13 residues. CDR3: CASSPPGYPEAFF. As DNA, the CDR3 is TGTGCCAGCAGCCCACCAGGATACCCTGAAGCTTTCTTT.

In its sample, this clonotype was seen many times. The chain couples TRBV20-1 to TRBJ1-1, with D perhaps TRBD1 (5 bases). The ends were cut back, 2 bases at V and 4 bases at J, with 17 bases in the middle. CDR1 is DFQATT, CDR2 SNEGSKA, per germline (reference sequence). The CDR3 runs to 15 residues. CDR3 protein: CSARSSQEVTTEAFF. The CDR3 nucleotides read TGCAGTGCTAGATCCTCACAGGAGGTGACCACTGAAGCTTTCTTT.

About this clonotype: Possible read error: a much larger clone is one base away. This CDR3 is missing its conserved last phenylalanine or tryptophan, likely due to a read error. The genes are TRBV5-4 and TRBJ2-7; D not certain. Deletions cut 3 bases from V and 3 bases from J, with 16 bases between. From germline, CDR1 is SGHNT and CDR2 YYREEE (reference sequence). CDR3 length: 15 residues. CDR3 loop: CASSSVTEPVYEQYL. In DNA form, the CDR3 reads TGTGCCAGCAGCTCCGTAACAGAACCGGTCTACGAGCAGTACCTC.

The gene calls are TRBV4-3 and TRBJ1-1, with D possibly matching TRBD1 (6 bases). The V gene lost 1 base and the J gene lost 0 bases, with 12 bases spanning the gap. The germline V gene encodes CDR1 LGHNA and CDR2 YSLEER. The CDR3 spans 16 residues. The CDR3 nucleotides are TGCGCCAGCAGCCAAGGATGGGGGGGCCTGAACACTGAAGCTTTCTTT. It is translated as CASSQGWGGLNTEAFF.

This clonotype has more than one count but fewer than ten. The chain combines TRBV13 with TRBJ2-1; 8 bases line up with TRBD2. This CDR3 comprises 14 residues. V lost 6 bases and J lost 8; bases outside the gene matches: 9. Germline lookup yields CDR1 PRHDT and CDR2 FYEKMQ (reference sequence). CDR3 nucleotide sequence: TGTGCCAGCAGTCATACGGGACTAGGCTATGAGCAGTTCTTC. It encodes CASSHTGLGYEQFF. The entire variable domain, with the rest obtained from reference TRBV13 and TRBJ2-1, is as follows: AAGVIQSPRHLIKEKRETATLKCYPIPRHDTVYWYQQGPGQDPQFLISFYEKMQSDKGSIPDRFSAQQFSDYHSELNMSSLELGDSALYFCASSHTGLGYEQFFGPGTRLTVL.

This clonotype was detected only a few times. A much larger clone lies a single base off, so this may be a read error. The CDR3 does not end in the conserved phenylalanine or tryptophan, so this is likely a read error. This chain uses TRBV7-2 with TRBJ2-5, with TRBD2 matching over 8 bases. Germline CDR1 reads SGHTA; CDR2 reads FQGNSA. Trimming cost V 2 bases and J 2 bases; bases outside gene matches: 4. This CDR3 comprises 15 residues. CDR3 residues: CASSLPSGPQETQYS. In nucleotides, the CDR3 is TGTGCCAGCAGCTTACCTAGCGGGCCTCAAGAGACCCAGTACTCC.

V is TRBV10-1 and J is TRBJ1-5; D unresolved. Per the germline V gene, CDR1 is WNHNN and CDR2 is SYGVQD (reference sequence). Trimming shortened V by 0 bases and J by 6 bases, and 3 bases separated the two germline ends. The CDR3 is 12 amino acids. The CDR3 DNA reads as TGCGCCAGCAGTGAGTCCTTTCAGCCCCAGCATTTT. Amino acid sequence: CASSESFQPQHF.

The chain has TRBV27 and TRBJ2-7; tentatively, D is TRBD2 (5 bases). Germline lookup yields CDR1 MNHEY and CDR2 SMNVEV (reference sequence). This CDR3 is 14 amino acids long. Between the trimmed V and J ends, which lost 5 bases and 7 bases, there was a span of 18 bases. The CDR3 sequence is CASSTSSGSGEQYF. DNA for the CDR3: TGTGCCAGCAGTACCTCATCGGGGTCGGGGGAGCAGTACTTC.

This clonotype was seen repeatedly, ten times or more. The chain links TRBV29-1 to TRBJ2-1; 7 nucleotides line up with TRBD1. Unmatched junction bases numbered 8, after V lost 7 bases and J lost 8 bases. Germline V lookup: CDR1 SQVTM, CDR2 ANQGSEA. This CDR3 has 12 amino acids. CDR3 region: CSANRDRDEQFF. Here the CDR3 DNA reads TGCAGCGCCAACCGCGACAGGGATGAGCAGTTCTTC.

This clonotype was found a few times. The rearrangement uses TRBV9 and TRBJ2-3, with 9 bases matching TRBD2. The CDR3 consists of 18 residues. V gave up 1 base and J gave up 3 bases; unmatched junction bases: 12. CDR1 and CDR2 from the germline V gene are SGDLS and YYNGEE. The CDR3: CASSVQAGGPFQTDTQYF. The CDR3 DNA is TGTGCCAGCAGCGTACAGGCGGGAGGGCCTTTCCAGACAGATACGCAGTATTTT. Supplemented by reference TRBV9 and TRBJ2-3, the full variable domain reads DSGVTQTPKHLITATGQRVTLRCSPRSGDLSVYWYQQSLDQGLQFLIQYYNGEERAKGNILERFSAQQFPDLHSELNLSSLELGDSALYFCASSVQAGGPFQTDTQYFGPGTRLTVL.

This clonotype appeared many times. Here the CDR3 reads CASSETGPSGDTQYF. The CDR3 DNA reads as TGTGCCAGCAGCGAGACCGGACCGAGCGGAGATACGCAGTATTTT. The genes are TRBV7-2 and TRBJ2-3, with D possibly matching TRBD2 (5 bases). Deletions cut 5 bases from V and 5 bases from J, with 17 bases between. CDR1 is SGHTA, CDR2 FQGNSA, per germline. The CDR3 contains 15 residues.

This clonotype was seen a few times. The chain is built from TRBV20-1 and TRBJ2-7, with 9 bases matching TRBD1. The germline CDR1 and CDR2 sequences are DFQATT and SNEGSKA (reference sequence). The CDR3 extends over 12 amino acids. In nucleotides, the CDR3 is TGCAGCTGGGGACAGGGATACTACGAGCAGTACTTC. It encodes CSWGQGYYEQYF.

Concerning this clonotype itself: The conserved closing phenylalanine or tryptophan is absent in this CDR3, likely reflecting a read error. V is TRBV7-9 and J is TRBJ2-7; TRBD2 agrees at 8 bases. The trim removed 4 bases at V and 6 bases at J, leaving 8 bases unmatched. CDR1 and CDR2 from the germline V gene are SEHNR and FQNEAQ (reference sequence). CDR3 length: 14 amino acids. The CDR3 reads CASSSIAGISEQYS. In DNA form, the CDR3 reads TGTGCCAGCAGCTCTATAGCGGGGATCTCCGAGCAGTACTCC.

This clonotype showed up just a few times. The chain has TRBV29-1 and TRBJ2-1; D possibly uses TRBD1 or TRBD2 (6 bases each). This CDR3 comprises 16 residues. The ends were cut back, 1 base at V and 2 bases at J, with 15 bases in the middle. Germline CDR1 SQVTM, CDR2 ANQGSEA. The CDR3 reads CSVEGLSRGAYNEQFF. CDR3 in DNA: TGCAGCGTTGAAGGGCTGTCTAGGGGGGCCTACAATGAGCAGTTCTTC.

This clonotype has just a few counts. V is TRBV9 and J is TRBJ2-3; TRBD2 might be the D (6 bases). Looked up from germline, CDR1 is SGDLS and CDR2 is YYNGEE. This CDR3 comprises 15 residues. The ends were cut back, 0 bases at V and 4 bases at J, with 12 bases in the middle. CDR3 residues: CASSVGGEAPDTQYF. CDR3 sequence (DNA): TGTGCCAGCAGCGTAGGCGGGGAGGCTCCAGATACGCAGTATTTT.

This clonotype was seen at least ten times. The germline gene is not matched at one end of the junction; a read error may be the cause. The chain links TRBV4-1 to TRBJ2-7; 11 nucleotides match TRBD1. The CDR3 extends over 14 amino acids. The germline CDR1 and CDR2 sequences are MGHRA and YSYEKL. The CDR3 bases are TGTGCCAGCAGCCATGGACAGGGGGCGTACGAGCAGTACTTC. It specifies CASSHGQGAYEQYF.

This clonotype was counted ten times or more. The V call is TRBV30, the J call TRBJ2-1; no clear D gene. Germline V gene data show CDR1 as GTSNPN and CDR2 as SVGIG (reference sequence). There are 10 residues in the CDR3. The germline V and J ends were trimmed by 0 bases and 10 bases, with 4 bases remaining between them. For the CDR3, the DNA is TGTGCCTGGAGTGTAACCGAGCAGTTCTTC. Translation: CAWSVTEQFF.

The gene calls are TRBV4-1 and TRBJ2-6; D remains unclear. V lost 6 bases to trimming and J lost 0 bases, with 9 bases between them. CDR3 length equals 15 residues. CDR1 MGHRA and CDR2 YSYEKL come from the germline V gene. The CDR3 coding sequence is TGCGCCAGCAGACTCGAGGACTCTGGGGCCAACGTCCTGACTTTC. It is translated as CASRLEDSGANVLTF.

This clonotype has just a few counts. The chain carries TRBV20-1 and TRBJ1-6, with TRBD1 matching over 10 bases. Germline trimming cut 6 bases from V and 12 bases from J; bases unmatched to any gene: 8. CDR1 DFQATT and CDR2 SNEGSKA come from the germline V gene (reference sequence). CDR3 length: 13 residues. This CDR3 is CSAPGTGDEPLHF. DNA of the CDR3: TGCAGTGCCCCCGGGACAGGGGATGAACCCCTCCACTTT.

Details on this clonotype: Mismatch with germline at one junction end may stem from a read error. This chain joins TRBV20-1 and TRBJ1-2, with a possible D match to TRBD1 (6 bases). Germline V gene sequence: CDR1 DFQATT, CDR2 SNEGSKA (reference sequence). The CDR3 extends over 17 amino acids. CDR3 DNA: TGCTGTGCATTCCCCAGGGGCGAACTACCAAACTTCGCGGGCTACACCTTC. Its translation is CCAFPRGELPNFAGYTF.

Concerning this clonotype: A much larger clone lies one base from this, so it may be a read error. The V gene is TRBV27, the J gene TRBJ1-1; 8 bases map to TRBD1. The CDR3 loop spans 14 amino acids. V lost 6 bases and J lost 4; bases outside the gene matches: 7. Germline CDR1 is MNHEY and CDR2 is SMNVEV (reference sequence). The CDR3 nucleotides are TGTGCCAGCAGCCCAGGGGGCGTCATCACTGAAGCTTTCTTT. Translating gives CASSPGGVITEAFF.

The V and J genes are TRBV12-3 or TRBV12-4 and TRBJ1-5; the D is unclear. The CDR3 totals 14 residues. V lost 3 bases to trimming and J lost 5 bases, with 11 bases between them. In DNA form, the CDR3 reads TGTGCCAGCAGTTTGCGAGACACCGATCAGCCCCAGCATTTT. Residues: CASSLRDTDQPQHF.

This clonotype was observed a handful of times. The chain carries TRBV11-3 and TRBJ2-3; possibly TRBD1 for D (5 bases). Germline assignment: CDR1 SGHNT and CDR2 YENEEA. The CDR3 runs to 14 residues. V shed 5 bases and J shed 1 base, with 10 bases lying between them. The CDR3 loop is CASSAGAGTDTQYF. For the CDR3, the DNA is TGTGCCAGCAGCGCTGGGGCGGGCACAGATACGCAGTATTTT.

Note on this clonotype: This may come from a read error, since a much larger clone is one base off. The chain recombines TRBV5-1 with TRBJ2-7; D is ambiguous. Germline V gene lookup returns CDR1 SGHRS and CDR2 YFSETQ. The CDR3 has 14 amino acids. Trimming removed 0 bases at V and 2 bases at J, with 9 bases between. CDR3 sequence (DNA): TGCGCCAGCAGCTTGGCTGCGGCCACCTACGAGCAGTACTTC. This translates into CASSLAAATYEQYF.

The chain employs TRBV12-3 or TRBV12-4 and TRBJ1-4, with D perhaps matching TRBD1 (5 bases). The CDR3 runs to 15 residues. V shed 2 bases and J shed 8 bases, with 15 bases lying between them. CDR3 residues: CASSLIPGGVEKLFF. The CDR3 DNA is TGTGCCAGCAGTTTAATCCCCGGGGGGGTGGAAAAACTGTTTTTT.

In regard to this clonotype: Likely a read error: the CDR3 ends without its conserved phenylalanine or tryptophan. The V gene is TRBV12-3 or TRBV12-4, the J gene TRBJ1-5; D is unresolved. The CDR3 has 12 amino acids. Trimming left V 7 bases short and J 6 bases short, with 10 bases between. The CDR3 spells CASTVGGQPQHI. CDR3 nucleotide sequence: TGTGCCAGCACCGTTGGTGGTCAGCCCCAGCATATT.

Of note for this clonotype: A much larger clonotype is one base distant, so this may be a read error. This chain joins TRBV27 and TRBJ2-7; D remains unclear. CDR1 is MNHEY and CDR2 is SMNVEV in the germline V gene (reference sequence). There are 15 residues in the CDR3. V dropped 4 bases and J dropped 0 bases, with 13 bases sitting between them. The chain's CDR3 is CASSYPGSSSYEQYF. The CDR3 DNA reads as TGTGCCAGCAGTTATCCCGGGTCCAGCTCCTACGAGCAGTACTTC.